The 25 T cell receptor beta chains in this list originate from one sample, sequenced in a study of CD8 T cells in ankylosing spondylitis. Study-level results: A TCR beta motif of several highly homologous variants seemed to mark ankylosing spondylitis blood.

TCRdb reanalysed the 5' RACE reads using MiXCR and keeps one entry per CDR3 protein. The profile covers 470,000 or so distinct CDR3 sequences, with approximately 26% appearing a single time and 0.89% taken by the ten largest. No antigen is known for these receptors. The sample was blood, either unsorted or a sorted T cell fraction (not recorded which). The receptors shown here come from a male donor with ankylosing spondylitis.

The chain combines TRBV5-8 with TRBJ2-7, with D possibly being TRBD1 or TRBD2 (5 bases each). The CDR3 runs 13 residues. From germline, CDR1 is SGHTS and CDR2 YDEGEE. The V gene lost 4 bases and the J gene lost 3 bases, with 11 bases spanning the gap. The CDR3 region is CASSGGTFYEQYF. For the CDR3, the DNA is TGTGCCAGCAGCGGGGGTACGTTCTACGAGCAGTACTTC.

The V and J genes are TRBV20-1 and TRBJ1-5; 7 bases fit TRBD1. The CDR3 extends over 13 amino acids. Per the germline V gene, CDR1 is DFQATT and CDR2 is SNEGSKA (reference sequence). Germline trimming cut 1 base from V and 7 bases from J; bases unmatched to any gene: 4. The CDR3, as DNA: TGCAGTGCTAGAGTTCAGGGGGGCCAGCCCCAGCATTTT. It translates to CSARVQGGQPQHF.

The CDR3 DNA reads TGTGCCAGCAGCCAAGGGATGGCAGGGGGCGCGGAGACCCAGTACTTC. Amino acids: CASSQGMAGGAETQYF. The J gene is TRBJ2-5, the V gene TRBV3-1; TRBD1 aligns across 8 bases. The CDR3 covers 16 residues. The germline CDR1 and CDR2 sequences are LGHDT and YNNKEL (reference sequence). V gave up 1 base and J gave up 5 bases; unmatched junction bases: 9.

The CDR3 coding sequence is TGTGCCAGCAGTTACATAGGGGTCCCGGAGGATGAGCAGTTCTTC. Translated: CASSYIGVPEDEQFF. The chain is built from TRBV11-3 and TRBJ2-1; TRBD1 or TRBD2 may be the D gene (5 bases each). The CDR3 sequence is 15 residues long. V shed 6 bases and J shed 8 bases, with 20 bases lying between them. In germline, CDR1 is SGHNT, CDR2 YENEEA.

CDR3 residues: CAIRRDRGTGELFF. DNA for the CDR3: TGTGCCATTCGGCGGGACAGGGGGACCGGGGAGCTGTTTTTT. The chain links TRBV28 to TRBJ2-2; 11 bases agree with TRBD1. J lost 5 bases, V lost 10 bases, and 6 bases had no gene match. This CDR3 has 14 amino acids. Germline-derived CDR1 and CDR2 are MDHEN and SYDVKM.

This clonotype showed up just a few times. The genes are TRBV7-2 and TRBJ2-1, with D unresolved. V was cut by 5 bases and J by 9 bases, with 17 bases left in between. Germline V gene data show CDR1 as SGHTA and CDR2 as FQGNSA. This CDR3 region has 14 residues. The CDR3 DNA follows: TGTGCCAGCAGCCGGCGATCGGCGTTGGGTGAGCAGTTCTTC. Its protein is CASSRRSALGEQFF.

This clonotype was picked up a small number of times. The V and J genes are TRBV11-3 and TRBJ1-4; no clear D gene. The germline CDR1 and CDR2 sequences are SGHNT and YENEEA. Deletions cut 1 base from V and 8 bases from J, with 14 bases between. This CDR3 is 15 amino acids long. The CDR3 region is CASSLGGPEVEKLFF. CDR3 DNA sequence: TGTGCCAGCAGCTTAGGCGGTCCGGAGGTGGAAAAACTGTTTTTT. Supplemented by reference TRBV11-3 and TRBJ1-4, the full variable domain reads EAGVVQSPRYKIIEKKQPVAFWCNPISGHNTLYWYLQNLGQGPELLIRYENEEAVDDSQLPKDRFSAERLKGVDSTLKIQPAELGDSAVYLCASSLGGPEVEKLFFGSGTQLSVL.

This clonotype was seen repeatedly, ten times or more. This rearrangement joins TRBV20-1 to TRBJ2-3; 8 bases fit TRBD1. The CDR3 is made up of 14 amino acids. V lost 6 bases, J lost 0 bases, and 5 bases stayed unmatched. Germline lookup yields CDR1 DFQATT and CDR2 SNEGSKA (reference sequence). For the CDR3, the DNA is TGCAGTGCGGAAAGACAGGGGAGCACAGATACGCAGTATTTT. This sequence encodes CSAERQGSTDTQYF.

This clonotype came up a few times. The genes are TRBV29-1 and TRBJ2-7; a weak D match, TRBD1 (6 bases). CDR1 SQVTM and CDR2 ANQGSEA come from the germline V gene. Trimming left V 4 bases short and J 4 bases short, with 11 bases between. The CDR3 sequence is 12 residues long. The CDR3 sequence is CSVGGTSYEQYF. In DNA, the CDR3 is TGCAGCGTTGGGGGGACATCGTACGAGCAGTACTTC.

This clonotype was picked up a small number of times. The chain is built from TRBV12-3 or TRBV12-4 and TRBJ2-1; tentatively, D is TRBD2 (6 bases). This CDR3 region has 14 residues. V was cut by 5 bases and J by 2 bases, with 10 bases left in between. CDR3 nucleotides: TGTGCCAGCAGTCCCCGACTAGCCTACAATGAGCAGTTCTTC. This gives the protein CASSPRLAYNEQFF.

This clonotype was counted between two and nine times. The chain links TRBV7-9 to TRBJ2-1; D remains ambiguous. V was trimmed by 5 bases and J by 9 bases, leaving 11 bases between them. Germline values: CDR1 SEHNR, CDR2 FQNEAQ (reference sequence). This CDR3 has 12 residues. For the CDR3, the DNA is TGTGCCAGCAGCCCCCGAGGCACTGAGCAGTTCTTC. This sequence encodes CASSPRGTEQFF. The full variable domain, rest sourced from reference TRBV7-9 and TRBJ2-1, is DTGVSQNPRHKITKRGQNVTFRCDPISEHNRLYWYRQTLGQGPEFLTYFQNEAQLEKSRLLSDRFSAERPKGSFSTLEIQRTEQGDSAMYLCASSPRGTEQFFGPGTRLTVL.

This clonotype has more than one count but fewer than ten. The CDR3 spells CASSLSGRRGEQFF. The CDR3 DNA sequence: TGTGCCAGTAGTCTTAGCGGGAGACGAGGTGAGCAGTTCTTC. The chain carries TRBV19 and TRBJ2-1; TRBD2 aligns across 9 bases. The CDR3 loop spans 14 amino acids. Germline V gene sequence: CDR1 LNHDA, CDR2 SQIVND (reference sequence). V lost 5 bases and J lost 9; bases outside the gene matches: 8.

This clonotype was picked up a small number of times. CDR3 coding DNA: TGCGCCAGCAGCGGTCAGGACACCGGGGAGCTGTTTTTT. Encoded protein: CASSGQDTGELFF. The V and J genes are TRBV5-1 and TRBJ2-2; D ambiguous. This CDR3 region has 13 residues. Germline assignment: CDR1 SGHRS and CDR2 YFSETQ. The V end was cut by 4 bases, the J end by 3 bases, with 7 bases between.

J is TRBJ2-7 and V is TRBV3-1; 10 positions agree with TRBD2. The CDR3 totals 16 residues. With V trimmed by 8 bases and J by 2 bases, 12 bases remained unmatched. Germline CDR1 and CDR2: LGHDT and YNNKEL (reference sequence). The CDR3 sequence is CASQPRISGRPYEQYF. CDR3 sequence (DNA): TGTGCCAGCCAACCCAGAATTAGCGGGAGGCCCTACGAGCAGTACTTC.

The chain links TRBV20-1 to TRBJ1-1, with D hard to call. Trimming cost V 4 bases and J 5 bases, with 14 bases left between them. CDR1 and CDR2 from the germline V gene are DFQATT and SNEGSKA (reference sequence). This CDR3 region has 13 residues. CDR3 sequence: CSAKDGSFTEAFF. The CDR3, as DNA: TGCAGTGCTAAGGACGGCAGTTTTACTGAAGCTTTCTTT.

There are a few counts of this clonotype. This sequence joins TRBV28 and TRBJ2-6; TRBD1 agrees at 11 bases. The trim removed 5 bases at V and 1 base at J, leaving 7 bases unmatched. Germline-derived CDR1 and CDR2 are MDHEN and SYDVKM. The length of the CDR3 is 18 residues. CDR3 nucleotides: TGTGCCAGCAGTGGGGGGACAGGGGGACAATCTGGGGCCAACGTCCTGACTTTC. It yields the protein CASSGGTGGQSGANVLTF.

This clonotype was seen ten or more times. The gene calls are TRBV7-9 and TRBJ1-5; D not certain. Germline-derived CDR1 and CDR2 are SEHNR and FQNEAQ (reference sequence). CDR3 size: 12 residues. V was shortened by 5 bases and J by 6 bases, with 8 bases between the two germline ends. The CDR3 DNA follows: TGTGCCAGCAGCGTTTTGGGTCAGCCCCAGCATTTT. This gives the protein CASSVLGQPQHF. The variable domain in full, completed from reference TRBV7-9 and TRBJ1-5, reads DTGVSQNPRHKITKRGQNVTFRCDPISEHNRLYWYRQTLGQGPEFLTYFQNEAQLEKSRLLSDRFSAERPKGSFSTLEIQRTEQGDSAMYLCASSVLGQPQHFGDGTRLSIL.

The chain links TRBV24-1 to TRBJ2-3; TRBD1 matches 9 bases. Losses at the gene ends were 3 bases for V and 1 base for J; bases not matched to a gene: 1. This CDR3 comprises 15 residues. The V gene's germline CDR1 is KGHDR and CDR2 SFDVKD. The CDR3 spells CATSDRTGGTDTQYF. Here the CDR3 DNA reads TGTGCCACCAGTGATAGGACAGGGGGCACAGATACGCAGTATTTT.

This chain connects TRBV5-1 to TRBJ2-1; 8 nucleotides line up with TRBD2. The CDR3 consists of 14 residues. V lost 2 bases, J lost 6 bases, and 4 bases stayed unmatched. Germline V gene sequence: CDR1 SGHRS, CDR2 YFSETQ. The CDR3 protein is CASSFGSGSNEQFF. The CDR3 DNA reads TGCGCCAGCAGCTTCGGCAGCGGGAGCAATGAGCAGTTCTTC. Filled out from reference TRBV5-1 and TRBJ2-1, the complete variable domain reads KAGVTQTPRYLIKTRGQQVTLSCSPISGHRSVSWYQQTPGQGLQFLFEYFSETQRNKGNFPGRFSGRQFSNSRSEMNVSTLELGDSALYLCASSFGSGSNEQFFGPGTRLTVL.

The chain recombines TRBV20-1 with TRBJ2-1; 10 nucleotides align to TRBD2. The V segment lost 3 bases and the J segment 4 bases; nucleotides outside the gene matches: 6. The germline V gene has CDR1 DFQATT and CDR2 SNEGSKA (reference sequence). There are 15 residues in the CDR3. CDR3 sequence (DNA): TGCAGTGCTAGGGGGAGCGGGAGGGATTACAATGAGCAGTTCTTC. As protein: CSARGSGRDYNEQFF.

This sequence joins TRBV30 and TRBJ1-4, with D possibly matching TRBD1 (6 bases). Germline assignment: CDR1 GTSNPN and CDR2 SVGIG (reference sequence). The CDR3 spans 15 residues. V lost 7 bases, J lost 2 bases, and 17 bases lay in between. The CDR3 nucleotides read TGTGCCTCCCATCCTTTTGGGGGCACTAATGAAAAACTGTTTTTT. Translating gives CASHPFGGTNEKLFF.

In this sample, this clonotype turned up a few times. The chain joins TRBV12-3 or TRBV12-4 to TRBJ2-7, with no clear D. The CDR3 is 11 amino acids. V lost 2 bases, J lost 5 bases, and 4 bases lay in between. CDR3 nucleotides: TGTGCCAGCAGTTTATACGACGAGCAGTACTTC. Amino acids: CASSLYDEQYF.

This clonotype was observed a handful of times. The V call is TRBV29-1, the J call TRBJ2-1, with D hard to call. Germline V gene data show CDR1 as SQVTM and CDR2 as ANQGSEA. The CDR3 has 14 residues. Trimming shortened V by 5 bases and J by 5 bases, and 16 bases separated the two germline ends. The CDR3 is CSVKFGKFDNEQFF. CDR3 coding DNA: TGCAGCGTTAAGTTTGGTAAATTCGACAATGAGCAGTTCTTC.

This chain connects TRBV3-1 to TRBJ2-7; D is unresolved. This CDR3 is built from 13 residues. The V gene's germline CDR1 is LGHDT and CDR2 YNNKEL (reference sequence). V lost 2 bases and J lost 3, with 8 bases in between. CDR3 bases: TGTGCCAGCAGCCAATCACAGCTCTACGAGCAGTACTTC. It codes for CASSQSQLYEQYF.

The chain joins TRBV5-1 to TRBJ2-3; TRBD2 agrees at 14 bases. CDR1 SGHRS and CDR2 YFSETQ come from the germline V gene. There are 20 residues in the CDR3. V was clipped by 2 bases and J by 1 base; unmatched bases: 12. The chain's CDR3 is CASSLRLAGGPRIGTDTQYF. CDR3 DNA sequence: TGCGCCAGCAGCTTACGACTAGCGGGAGGGCCCCGAATTGGCACAGATACGCAGTATTTT.